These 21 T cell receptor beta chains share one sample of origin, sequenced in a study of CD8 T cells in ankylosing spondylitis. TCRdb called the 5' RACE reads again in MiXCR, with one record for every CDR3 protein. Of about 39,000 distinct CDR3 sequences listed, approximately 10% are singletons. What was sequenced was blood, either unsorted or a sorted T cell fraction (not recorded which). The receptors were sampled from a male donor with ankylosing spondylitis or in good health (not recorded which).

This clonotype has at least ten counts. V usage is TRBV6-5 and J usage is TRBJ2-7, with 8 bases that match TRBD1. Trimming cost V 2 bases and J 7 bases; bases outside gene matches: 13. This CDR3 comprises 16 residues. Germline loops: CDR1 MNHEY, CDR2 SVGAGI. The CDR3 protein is CASSYASGTGEGEQYF. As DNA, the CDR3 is TGTGCCAGCAGTTACGCTTCCGGGACAGGAGAGGGTGAGCAGTACTTC.

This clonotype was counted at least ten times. The CDR3 region is CASGIPGGTNTGELFF. In DNA, the CDR3 is TGTGCCAGCGGGATTCCGGGGGGAACGAACACCGGGGAGCTGTTTTTT. The V call is TRBV5-5, the J call TRBJ2-2; 7 bases match TRBD2. The J segment lost 0 bases and the V segment lost 7 bases, leaving 9 bases of the junction unmatched. This CDR3 region has 16 residues. CDR1 and CDR2 (germline): SGHKS, YYEKEE (reference sequence).

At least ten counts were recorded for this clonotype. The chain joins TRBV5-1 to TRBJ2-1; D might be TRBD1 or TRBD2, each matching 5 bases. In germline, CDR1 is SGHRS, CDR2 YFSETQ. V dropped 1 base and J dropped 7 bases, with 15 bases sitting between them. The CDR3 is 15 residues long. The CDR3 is CASSLPGTEQNEQFF. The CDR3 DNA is TGCGCCAGCAGCTTGCCAGGGACGGAACAGAATGAGCAGTTCTTC.

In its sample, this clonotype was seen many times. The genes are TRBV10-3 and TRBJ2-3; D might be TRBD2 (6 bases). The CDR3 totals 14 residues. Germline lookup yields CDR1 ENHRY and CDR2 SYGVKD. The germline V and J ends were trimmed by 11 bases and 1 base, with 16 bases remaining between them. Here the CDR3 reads CASKGSGGTDTQYF. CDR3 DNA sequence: TGTGCCTCAAAAGGGTCGGGAGGCACAGATACGCAGTATTTT.

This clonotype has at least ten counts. The CDR3 nucleotides are TGTGCCAGCAGAACTGGACAGGCCGGGTACTTAGATCAGTACTTC. Translating gives CASRTGQAGYLDQYF. This chain uses TRBV27 with TRBJ2-7, with TRBD1 matching over 7 bases. Trimming removed 6 bases from V and 10 bases from J; junction bases left unmatched: 18. The CDR3 consists of 15 residues. CDR1 and CDR2 from the germline V gene are MNHEY and SMNVEV (reference sequence).

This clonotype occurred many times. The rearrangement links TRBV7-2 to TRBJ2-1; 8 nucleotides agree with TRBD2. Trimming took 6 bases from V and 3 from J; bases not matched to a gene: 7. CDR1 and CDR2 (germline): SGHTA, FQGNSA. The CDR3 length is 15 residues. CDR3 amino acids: CASRLAGGHYNEQFF. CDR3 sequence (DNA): TGTGCCAGCAGATTGGCGGGAGGACACTACAATGAGCAGTTCTTC.

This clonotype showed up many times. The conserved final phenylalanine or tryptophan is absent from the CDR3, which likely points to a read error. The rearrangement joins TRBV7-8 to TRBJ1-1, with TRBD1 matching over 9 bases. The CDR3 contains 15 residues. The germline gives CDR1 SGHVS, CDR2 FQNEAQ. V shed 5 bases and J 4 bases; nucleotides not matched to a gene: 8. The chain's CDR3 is CASSRQTGGFTEAFL. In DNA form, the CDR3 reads TGTGCCAGCAGCCGGCAAACAGGGGGCTTCACTGAAGCTTTCCTT.

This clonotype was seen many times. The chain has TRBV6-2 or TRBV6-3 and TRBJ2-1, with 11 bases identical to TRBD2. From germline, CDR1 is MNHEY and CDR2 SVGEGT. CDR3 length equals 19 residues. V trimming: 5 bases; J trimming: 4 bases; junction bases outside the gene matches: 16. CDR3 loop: CASSEYPAGTSGPYNEQFF. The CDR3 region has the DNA TGTGCCAGCAGTGAGTACCCGGCCGGGACTAGCGGACCGTACAATGAGCAGTTCTTC.

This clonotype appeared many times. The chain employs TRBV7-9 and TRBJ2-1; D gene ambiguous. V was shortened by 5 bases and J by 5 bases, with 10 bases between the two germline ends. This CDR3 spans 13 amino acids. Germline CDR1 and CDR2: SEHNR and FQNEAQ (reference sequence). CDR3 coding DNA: TGTGCCAGCAGCCCACCGGGTAACAATGAGCAGTTCTTC. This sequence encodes CASSPPGNNEQFF.

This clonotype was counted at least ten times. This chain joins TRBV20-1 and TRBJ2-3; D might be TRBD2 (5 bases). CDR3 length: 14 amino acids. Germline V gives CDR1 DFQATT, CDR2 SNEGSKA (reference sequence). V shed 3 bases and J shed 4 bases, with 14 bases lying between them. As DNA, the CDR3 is TGCAGTGCTAGGGACTCTGGACCATCAGATACGCAGTATTTT. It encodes CSARDSGPSDTQYF.

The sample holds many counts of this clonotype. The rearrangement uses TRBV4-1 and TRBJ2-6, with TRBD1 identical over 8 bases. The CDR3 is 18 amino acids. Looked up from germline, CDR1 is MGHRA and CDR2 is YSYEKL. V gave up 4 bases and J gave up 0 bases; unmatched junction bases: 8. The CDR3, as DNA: TGCGCCAGCAGCCCTCTGGACAGGGTATACTCTGGGGCCAACGTCCTGACTTTC. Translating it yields CASSPLDRVYSGANVLTF.

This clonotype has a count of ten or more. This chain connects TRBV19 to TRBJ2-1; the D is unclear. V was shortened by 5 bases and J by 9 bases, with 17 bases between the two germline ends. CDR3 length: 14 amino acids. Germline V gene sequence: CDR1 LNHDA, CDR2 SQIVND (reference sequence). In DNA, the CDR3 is TGTGCCAGTAGTCCCTTAGGCGACCCAAGTGAGCAGTTCTTC. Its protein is CASSPLGDPSEQFF.

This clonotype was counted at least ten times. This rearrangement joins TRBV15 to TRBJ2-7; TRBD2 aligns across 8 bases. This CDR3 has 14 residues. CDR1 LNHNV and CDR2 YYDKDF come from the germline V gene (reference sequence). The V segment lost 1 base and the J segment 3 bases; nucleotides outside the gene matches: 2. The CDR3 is CATSRVGGVYEQYF. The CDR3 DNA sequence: TGTGCCACCAGCAGAGTCGGGGGGGTCTACGAGCAGTACTTC.

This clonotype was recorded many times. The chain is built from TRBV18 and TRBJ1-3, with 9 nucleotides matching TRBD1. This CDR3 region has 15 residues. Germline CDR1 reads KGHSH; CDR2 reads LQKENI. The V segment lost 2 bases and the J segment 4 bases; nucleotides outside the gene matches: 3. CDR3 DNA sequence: TGTGCCAGCTCACCAGGACAGGGGTCGGGAAACACCATATATTTT. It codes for CASSPGQGSGNTIYF. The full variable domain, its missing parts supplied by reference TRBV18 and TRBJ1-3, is NAGVMQNPRHLVRRRGQEARLRCSPMKGHSHVYWYRQLPEEGLKFMVYLQKENIIDESGMPKERFSAEFPKEGPSILRIQQVVRGDSAAYFCASSPGQGSGNTIYFGEGSWLTVV.

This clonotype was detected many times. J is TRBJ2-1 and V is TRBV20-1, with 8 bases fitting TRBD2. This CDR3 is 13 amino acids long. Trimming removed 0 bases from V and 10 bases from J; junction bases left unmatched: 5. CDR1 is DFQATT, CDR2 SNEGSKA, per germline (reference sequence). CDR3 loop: CSARDRTSGEQFF. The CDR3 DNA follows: TGCAGTGCTAGAGATCGAACTAGCGGAGAGCAGTTCTTC.

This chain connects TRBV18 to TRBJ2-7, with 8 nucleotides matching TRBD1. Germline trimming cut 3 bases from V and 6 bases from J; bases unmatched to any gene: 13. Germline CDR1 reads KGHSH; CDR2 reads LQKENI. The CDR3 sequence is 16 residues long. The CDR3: CASSPYLTGAKGEQYF. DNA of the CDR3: TGTGCCAGCTCACCTTACCTGACAGGGGCAAAGGGCGAGCAGTACTTC.

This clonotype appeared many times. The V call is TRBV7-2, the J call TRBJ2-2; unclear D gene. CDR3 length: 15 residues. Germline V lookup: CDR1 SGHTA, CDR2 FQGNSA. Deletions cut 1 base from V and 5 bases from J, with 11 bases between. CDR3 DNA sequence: TGTGCCAGCAGCTTAGATGGAAAGAGAACCGGGGAGCTGTTTTTT. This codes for CASSLDGKRTGELFF.

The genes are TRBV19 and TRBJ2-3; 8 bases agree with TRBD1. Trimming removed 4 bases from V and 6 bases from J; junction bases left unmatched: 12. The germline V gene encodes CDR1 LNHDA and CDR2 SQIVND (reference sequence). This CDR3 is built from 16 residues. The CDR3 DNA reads TGTGCCAGTAGTACCCTGACAGGGGCCCCATCCGATACGCAGTATTTT. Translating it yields CASSTLTGAPSDTQYF.

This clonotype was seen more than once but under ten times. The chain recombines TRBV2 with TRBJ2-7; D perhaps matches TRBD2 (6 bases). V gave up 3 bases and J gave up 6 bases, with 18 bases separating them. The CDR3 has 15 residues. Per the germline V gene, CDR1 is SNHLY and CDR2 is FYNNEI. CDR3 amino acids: CASSDYGGPGGEQYF. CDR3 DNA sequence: TGTGCCAGCAGTGATTACGGAGGGCCAGGAGGCGAGCAGTACTTC.

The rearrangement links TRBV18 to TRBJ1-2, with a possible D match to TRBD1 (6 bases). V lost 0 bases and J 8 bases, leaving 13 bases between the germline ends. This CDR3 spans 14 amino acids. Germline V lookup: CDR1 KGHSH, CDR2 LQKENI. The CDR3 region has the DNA TGTGCCAGCTCACCACCAGACAGGCCTGGAGGCTACACCTTC. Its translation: CASSPPDRPGGYTF. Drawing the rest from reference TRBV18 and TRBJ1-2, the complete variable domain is NAGVMQNPRHLVRRRGQEARLRCSPMKGHSHVYWYRQLPEEGLKFMVYLQKENIIDESGMPKERFSAEFPKEGPSILRIQQVVRGDSAAYFCASSPPDRPGGYTFGSGTRLTVV.

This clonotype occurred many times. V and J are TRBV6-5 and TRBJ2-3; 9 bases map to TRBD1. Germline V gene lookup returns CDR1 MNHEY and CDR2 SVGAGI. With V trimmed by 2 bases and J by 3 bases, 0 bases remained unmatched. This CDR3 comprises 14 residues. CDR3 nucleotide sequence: TGTGCCAGCAGTTACGGACAGGGGACAGATACGCAGTATTTT. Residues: CASSYGQGTDTQYF.